Below, one TCR beta chain is given with its context. This clone's antigen is unknown. It has no much larger one-base neighbor in the sample; base qualities were not kept. V ends up 0 bases short and J 11 bases short, with an unmatched junction base count of 6. The CDR3 sequence holds 14 residues, the cysteine and phenylalanine included. Just the 42-base CDR3 DNA is kept, in frame starting at base 1. Taken from the germline V gene (reference sequence), the CDR1 and CDR2 loops are LNHNV and YYDKDF. This record belongs to a study of shared clonotypes between healthy human individuals (TCRdb year 2020). Background on the whole study: The cohort comprised a couple of women and a few men aged 18 to 49 years. Each donor's leukapheresis produced roughly between about 0.8 and 8.9 billion PBMCs. Per donor, three plates each were used for CD4 naive and CD4 memory, two for CD8 naive, and one for CD8 memory. To increase sequencing depth and limit assay-specific biases, TCR repertoire library preparation and sequencing were carried out by different laboratories using diverse techniques. To estimate repertoire size and how much clonotypes are shared between individuals, the study performed deep sequencing of blood TCR repertoires from a few healthy adults.

CD8 naive samples were CD45RO-negative cells positively selected for CCR7, giving a CD45RA+CCR7+ population that excluded TemRA cells. The donors were healthy, HIV-negative adults with no recently reported acute infections or vaccinations. Every donor was a Caucasian adult living in Nashville, Tennessee, USA. After blood collection by leukapheresis, PBMCs were isolated using Ficoll-Histopaque density gradient centrifugation and then cryopreserved in the vapor phase of liquid nitrogen. Purity and quantity of every magnetically sorted T cell population were checked by analytical flow cytometry. Each sorted fraction had its genomic DNA isolated and then quantified by UV absorbance on a Nanodrop 2000c. Using the deep immunoSEQ assay, multiplex PCR amplified TCR CDR3 regions from genomic DNA. Extracted genomic DNA from each cell subset was distributed evenly across all wells of several immunoSEQ 96-well plates, and each plate was treated as a replicate. For sorted subsets, 150 to 250 ng of genomic DNA, equivalent to around 30,000 T cell genomes, went into each replicate PCR. Purified libraries were measured with a Qubit 3.0 fluorometer, size-checked on a Bioanalyzer 2100, and measured again with the KAPA Library Quantification kit. Every immunoSEQ 96-well plate was sequenced on a dedicated single-read 150-cycle Illumina NextSeq 550 flow cell. As for the original processing: Because the immunoSEQ output held only junctional sequences and lacked quality scores, the filtering could not match the filtering applied to full-length reads. To assign V/J genes and CDR3, sequences were annotated using PyIR, a Python wrapper for IgBLAST v1.9, with IMGT germline references. Any read was removed if the V/J assignment was weak (E-value above 1e-6), the CDR3 was missing, or the read contained stop codons, out-of-frame junctions, or ambiguous translated residues. V3J clonotypes were defined as sequences sharing an identical inferred V gene, J gene, and CDR3 amino acid sequence. Percentage overlap between repertoires was calculated by dividing the number of shared unique clonotypes by the size of the smaller repertoire. Repertoire richness was assessed with RTK rarefaction, the Chao1 estimator, and Recon v2.1 estimates of unobserved clonotypes. For all TCRbeta clonotypes obtained by the gDNA method from a few donors, generation probabilities were computed with OLGA. In TCRdb, the immuneACCESS table is reduced to in-frame sequences with V and J assigned. These tables do not hold every clone; where another copy was compared, an unresolved V gene accounts for under half, and the others remain unexplained. V, J and clone size are those of that table, while D and trimming were read from the DNA. The sample table contains 450,000 to 700,000 clones; only one count was recorded for about 95% of them. Together, the top ten hold 0.095% to 0.12% of the sample.

The investigation overall reported the following: Naive subsets generally had larger estimated clonotype richness than memory subsets. The small number of donors limited the genetic and exposure-history diversity represented. Sampling was limited to blood, and TCR repertoires in tissue likely differ from TCR repertoires in blood. Incomplete sequencing was indicated by rarefaction of sorted-subset datasets, despite the large sequencing depth. Sharing across a few donors was observed for roughly 5.4% of naive CD4, 3.5% of naive CD8, 2.3% of memory CD4, and around 0.42% of memory CD8 clonotypes. Compared with non-shared clonotypes, clonotypes shared by all four sorted-subset donors had higher generation probabilities. Based on pairwise subsampling, the degree of clonotype sharing among donors was expected to be affected by sequencing depth.

The source material was naive CD8+ T cells sorted from blood. The sample's cell subset or site label, decoded: CD45RA+CCR7+. Recombination connected TRBV15 to TRBJ2-5; 10 junctional bases match TRBD1. This clonotype was obtained from a woman aged 25-40 years in good health. This receptor has the CDR3 CATSRDRGTGEQYF. The DNA sequence is as follows: TGTGCCACCAGCAGAGATCGGGGGACAGGGGAGCAGTACTTC.